This T cell receptor (beta chain) emerged from a study of control samples from healthy donors and cancer patients. The data were produced by immunoSEQ multiplex PCR, yet TCRdb's version contains in-frame clones alone and is incomplete. The repertoire consists of 100,000 to 150,000 clones, with roughly 87% occurring once and the leading ten covering approximately 9%. This CDR3 has 16 residues. This receptor was identified in a man aged 40-49 years in good health. The gene calls are TRBV21-1 and TRBJ1-2. TRBV21-1 is labeled a pseudogene. Sequenced material: blood. The CDR3 nucleotides are TGTGCCAGCAGCAAAGCGGGGGGGCCTCATAACTATGGCTACACCTTC. It specifies CASSKAGGPHNYGYTF.